The 28 T cell receptor beta chains below come from one sample, sequenced in a study of CD4 T cell repertoires in COVID-19. Sequencing was performed with immunoSEQ multiplex PCR; in TCRdb, only in-frame clones are kept and a portion is missing. The sample includes roughly 23,000 clones, around 87% seen only once; the top ten take roughly 0.59%. These memory T cells were uncultured and sequenced directly after ex vivo isolation. The source was central memory CD4+ T cells from blood, collected before the COVID-19 pandemic. The receptors stem from a human donor who had COVID-19.

The chain carries TRBV14 and TRBJ2-5; D is unresolved. This CDR3 contains 12 residues. Trimming stripped 0 bases from V and 6 bases from J, with 5 bases between. Germline assignment: CDR1 SGHDN and CDR2 FVKESK. The CDR3 sequence is CASSQERKTQYF. The CDR3 bases are TGTGCCAGCAGCCAAGAGAGAAAGACCCAGTACTTC. Based on the CDR3 plus reference TRBV14 and TRBJ2-5, the full variable domain is EAGVTQFPSHSVIEKGQTVTLRCDPISGHDNLYWYRRVMGKEIKFLLHFVKESKQDESGMPNNRFLAERTGGTYSTLKVQPAELEDSGVYFCASSQERKTQYFGPGTRLLVL.

The chain couples TRBV6-1 to TRBJ2-1; the D gene is possibly TRBD1 (6 bases). The CDR3 has 12 residues. Germline V lookup: CDR1 MNHNS, CDR2 SASEGT. Between the trimmed V and J ends, which lost 4 bases and 9 bases, there was a span of 10 bases. The CDR3 loop is CASSGSQGEQFF. As DNA, the CDR3 is TGTGCCAGCAGTGGATCACAGGGTGAGCAGTTCTTC.

This sequence joins TRBV6-1 and TRBJ2-1, with a possible D match to TRBD2 (6 bases). This CDR3 has 16 amino acids. Germline V gene data show CDR1 as MNHNS and CDR2 as SASEGT. The V end was cut by 0 bases, the J end by 7 bases, with 16 bases between. CDR3 amino acids: CASSEAWTIKTNEQFF. The CDR3 bases are TGTGCCAGCAGTGAAGCCTGGACTATTAAGACGAATGAGCAGTTCTTC.

The genes are TRBV9 and TRBJ1-2; 7 nucleotides line up with TRBD1. This CDR3 region has 16 residues. Trimming removed 0 bases from V and 6 bases from J; junction bases left unmatched: 11. Germline assignment: CDR1 SGDLS and CDR2 YYNGEE. In DNA form, the CDR3 reads TGTGCCAGCAGCGTAGATCACAGGGGAGCCACGGATGGCTACACCTTC. Translation: CASSVDHRGATDGYTF.

This clone has just a few counts. CDR3 protein: CASALRGEETQYF. The DNA for the CDR3 is TGTGCCAGCGCCCTGCGGGGGGAAGAGACCCAGTACTTC. V gene TRBV2 combines with J gene TRBJ2-5; TRBD2 aligns across 8 bases. CDR3 length: 13 residues. The germline V gene encodes CDR1 SNHLY and CDR2 FYNNEI. J was trimmed by 3 bases and V by 8 bases; bases with no gene match: 5. The variable domain in full, with the rest retrieved from reference TRBV2 and TRBJ2-5, is EPEVTQTPSHQVTQMGQEVILRCVPISNHLYFYWYRQILGQKVEFLVSFYNNEISEKSEIFDDQFSVERPDGSNFTLKIRSTKLEDSAMYFCASALRGEETQYFGPGTRLLVL.

J is TRBJ1-3 and V is TRBV4-2; weak D call: TRBD1 (5 bases). CDR3 length: 18 residues. Germline V gives CDR1 LGHNA, CDR2 YNFKEQ. Trimming stripped 0 bases from V and 4 bases from J, with 19 bases between. The CDR3 nucleotides are TGTGCCAGCAGCCAAGATCCCCCAGGGAACATTGTCGGAAACACCATATATTTT. It specifies CASSQDPPGNIVGNTIYF.

As concerns this clone: Compared with germline, one end of the junction differs, possibly owing to a read error. CDR3 region: CASSLGQGLTYEQYF. The CDR3, as DNA: TGTGCCAGCAGCTTGGGGCAGGGACTGACCTACGAGCAGTACTTC. J is TRBJ2-7 and V is TRBV5-1; D might be TRBD2 (6 bases). The germline V gene has CDR1 SGHRS and CDR2 YFSETQ. This CDR3 is built from 15 residues.

V is TRBV19 and J is TRBJ1-1, with TRBD1 as a possible D gene (6 bases). The V gene lost 3 bases and the J gene lost 5 bases, with 13 bases spanning the gap. CDR3 length: 14 amino acids. Germline CDR1 and CDR2: LNHDA and SQIVND (reference sequence). The CDR3 DNA sequence: TGTGCCAGTAGTATCCTGGGGAGGGGGACTGAAGCTTTCTTT. Protein: CASSILGRGTEAFF.

The chain recombines TRBV14 with TRBJ1-2; TRBD1 is a possible D gene (5 bases). V was cut by 3 bases and J by 7 bases, with 18 bases left in between. CDR3 length equals 15 residues. CDR1 is SGHDN and CDR2 is FVKESK in the germline V gene. CDR3 in DNA: TGTGCCAGCAGCCAGGCCCCGCAGGGTGGCGGTGGCTACACCTTC. Its translation is CASSQAPQGGGGYTF.

The chain combines TRBV7-2 with TRBJ2-3; 9 bases fit TRBD2. J lost 4 bases, V lost 3 bases, and 5 bases had no gene match. The CDR3 is 15 residues long. CDR1 SGHTA and CDR2 FQGNSA come from the germline V gene. CDR3 nucleotides: TGTGCCAGCAGCTTTGGCGGGAGGGCCGCAGATACGCAGTATTTT. Protein product: CASSFGGRAADTQYF.

The chain combines TRBV19 with TRBJ1-5; TRBD1 is a possible D gene (5 bases). Per germline, CDR1 LNHDA and CDR2 SQIVND (reference sequence). The CDR3 spans 14 residues. V shed 4 bases and J shed 7 bases, with 14 bases lying between them. The CDR3 here is CASSTSGKGQPQHF. The CDR3 DNA is TGTGCCAGTAGTACCTCAGGGAAGGGACAGCCCCAGCATTTT.

This chain uses TRBV2 with TRBJ2-7; D gene unclear. With 2 bases removed from V and 3 bases from J, the gap between germline ends came to 5 bases. CDR1 is SNHLY and CDR2 is FYNNEI in the germline V gene. This CDR3 contains 12 residues. The CDR3 here is CASSERGYEQYF. In DNA form, the CDR3 reads TGTGCCAGCAGTGAAAGAGGCTACGAGCAGTACTTC.

The CDR3 DNA sequence: TGTGCCAGCTCGGGGGGGATCACAGATACGCAGTATTTT. Translation: CASSGGITDTQYF. V usage is TRBV18 and J usage is TRBJ2-3; TRBD2 agrees at 7 bases. V dropped 6 bases and J dropped 2; count of bases not matched to a gene: 2. There are 13 residues in the CDR3. The germline V gene encodes CDR1 KGHSH and CDR2 LQKENI.

J is TRBJ2-7 and V is TRBV6-5, with D possibly matching TRBD1 (6 bases). Germline V gene lookup returns CDR1 MNHEY and CDR2 SVGAGI. The CDR3 covers 13 residues. V shed 6 bases and J shed 2 bases, with 11 bases lying between them. CDR3 in amino acids: CASRPDSTYEQYF. In nucleotides, the CDR3 is TGTGCCAGCAGACCGGACAGCACCTACGAGCAGTACTTC.

V usage is TRBV28 and J usage is TRBJ2-1; 8 bases match TRBD1. Germline V lookup: CDR1 MDHEN, CDR2 SYDVKM. V was clipped by 3 bases and J by 9 bases; unmatched bases: 10. This CDR3 is 15 amino acids long. Here the CDR3 DNA reads TGTGCCAGCAGTTTCGCCGGGGACAGGCGAACTGAGCAGTTCTTC. This gives the protein CASSFAGDRRTEQFF.

The chain is built from TRBV21-1 and TRBJ2-7; the table's D call of TRBD2 was not tested on the DNA. TRBV21-1 is a documented pseudogene. The CDR3 contains 13 residues. CDR3 residues: CASSKVDSYEQYF. The CDR3 DNA is TGTGCCAGCAGCAAAGTTGATAGCTACGAGCAGTACTTC.

The chain joins TRBV5-1 to TRBJ2-2, with D maybe TRBD1 (6 bases). This CDR3 contains 16 residues. Trimming stripped 4 bases from V and 5 bases from J, with 18 bases between. The germline V gene has CDR1 SGHRS and CDR2 YFSETQ. The CDR3 DNA reads TGCGCCAGCAGCACTTTAACTCCAGGGACAACCGGGGAGCTGTTTTTT. This gives the protein CASSTLTPGTTGELFF.

The chain has TRBV11-2 and TRBJ2-2, with D hard to call. This CDR3 has 13 amino acids. V was pared by 1 base and J by 8 bases, with 8 bases between. Germline CDR1 is SGHAT and CDR2 is FQNNGV. The CDR3 nucleotides are TGTGCCAGCAGCTTAGTTGGGCTTGGGGAGCTGTTTTTT. Translating it yields CASSLVGLGELFF.

This clone is a singleton in its sample. The chain combines TRBV28 with TRBJ1-2, with D uncertain. From germline, CDR1 is MDHEN and CDR2 SYDVKM. Deletions cut 6 bases from V and 4 bases from J, with 15 bases between. The CDR3 length is 14 residues. In nucleotides, the CDR3 is TGTGCCAGCAGCCCACCCAGTGGAGGCTATGGCTACACCTTC. This translates into CASSPPSGGYGYTF.

The rearrangement uses TRBV28 and TRBJ2-1; 11 bases line up with TRBD2. The germline CDR1 and CDR2 sequences are MDHEN and SYDVKM. V lost 2 bases and J lost 3; bases outside the gene matches: 21. The CDR3 is made up of 22 amino acids. Here the CDR3 reads CASSLIVSDRSGRVSIYNEQFF. As DNA, the CDR3 is TGTGCCAGCAGTTTAATAGTTTCTGATCGTAGCGGGAGGGTGTCGATCTACAATGAGCAGTTCTTC.

This chain connects TRBV4-1 to TRBJ2-7, with TRBD1 as a possible D gene (6 bases). Germline V gene lookup returns CDR1 MGHRA and CDR2 YSYEKL. Trimming took 1 base from V and 0 from J, leaving 16 bases between them. CDR3 size: 17 residues. CDR3 protein: CASSQGKAMGASYEQYF. In DNA, the CDR3 is TGCGCCAGCAGCCAAGGAAAGGCGATGGGGGCCTCCTACGAGCAGTACTTC.

The chain joins TRBV19 to TRBJ2-6; 8 nucleotides line up with TRBD1. V gave up 4 bases and J gave up 2 bases; unmatched junction bases: 10. The V gene's germline CDR1 is LNHDA and CDR2 SQIVND (reference sequence). CDR3 size: 18 residues. CDR3 region: CASSTGTGALTGANVLTF. CDR3 nucleotide sequence: TGTGCCAGTAGTACGGGGACAGGAGCCCTAACTGGGGCCAACGTCCTGACTTTC. Full variable domain (outside the CDR3, taken from reference TRBV19 and TRBJ2-6): DGGITQSPKYLFRKEGQNVTLSCEQNLNHDAMYWYRQDPGQGLRLIYYSQIVNDFQKGDIAEGYSVSREKKESFPLTVTSAQKNPTAFYLCASSTGTGALTGANVLTFGAGSRLTVL.

The rearrangement joins TRBV5-1 to TRBJ2-2; D remains ambiguous. Trimming cost V 4 bases and J 7 bases, with 17 bases left between them. Germline V lookup: CDR1 SGHRS, CDR2 YFSETQ. The CDR3 runs to 15 residues. CDR3 region: CASSREALSGGELFF. As DNA, the CDR3 is TGCGCCAGCAGCAGAGAGGCATTAAGTGGCGGGGAGCTGTTTTTT.

This rearrangement joins TRBV5-1 to TRBJ1-1; TRBD1 is a possible D gene (5 bases). V was clipped by 2 bases and J by 1 base, with 9 bases between them. This CDR3 region has 14 residues. Germline values: CDR1 SGHRS, CDR2 YFSETQ. Here the CDR3 DNA reads TGCGCCAGCAGCTTACGACAGAAGAACACTGAAGCTTTCTTT. Translating it yields CASSLRQKNTEAFF.

This chain connects TRBV10-3 to TRBJ1-1; D gene uncertain. Deletions cut 8 bases from V and 0 bases from J, with 10 bases between. Germline V gene sequence: CDR1 ENHRY, CDR2 SYGVKD. The length of the CDR3 is 13 residues. DNA for the CDR3: TGTGCCATCGAACCTAGGTTGAACACTGAAGCTTTCTTT. Translating it yields CAIEPRLNTEAFF.

This rearrangement joins TRBV4-1 to TRBJ1-1; no reliable D call. V shed 2 bases and J shed 1 base, with 8 bases lying between them. CDR1 MGHRA and CDR2 YSYEKL come from the germline V gene. There are 14 residues in the CDR3. This CDR3 is CASSQSGRNTEAFF. The DNA for the CDR3 is TGCGCCAGCAGCCAATCAGGTCGGAACACTGAAGCTTTCTTT.

This clone was observed a single time. This chain links TRBV5-1 with TRBJ2-3, with 9 bases that match TRBD2. V trimming: 0 bases; J trimming: 2 bases; junction bases outside the gene matches: 13. This CDR3 has 19 residues. Germline CDR1 and CDR2: SGHRS and YFSETQ. CDR3 residues: CASSLDAAGGIVTTDTQYF. As DNA, the CDR3 is TGCGCCAGCAGCTTGGATGCTGCGGGGGGGATCGTTACCACAGATACGCAGTATTTT.

The genes are TRBV7-2 and TRBJ1-5; a possible D gene is TRBD1 (5 bases). The CDR3 is 16 amino acids. V lost 1 base and J 1 base, leaving 11 bases between the germline ends. Germline V gives CDR1 SGHTA, CDR2 FQGNSA. CDR3 sequence reads: CASSLGGSPSNQPQHF. The DNA of the CDR3 is TGTGCCAGCAGCTTAGGGGGCAGTCCGAGCAATCAGCCCCAGCATTTT.